The 29 T cell receptor beta chains in this list originate from one sample, sequenced in a study of identical twins. From the 5' RACE reads, TCRdb called clonotypes with MiXCR, one entry per CDR3 protein. The sample consists of 570,000 or so distinct CDR3 sequences, 9.5% to 10% of them appearing once. This same sample was also part of a study on yellow fever vaccine responses in identical twins.

The sample comprised PBMCs. These receptor sequences come from a young woman in good health.

Only a few counts were recorded for this clonotype. V is TRBV11-2 and J is TRBJ2-1; a possible D gene is TRBD2 (6 bases). The germline V gene has CDR1 SGHAT and CDR2 FQNNGV. V was trimmed by 6 bases and J by 5 bases, leaving 11 bases between them. The CDR3 spans 13 residues. CDR3 nucleotides: TGTGCCAGCAGACTTAGCGGAGACAATGAGCAGTTCTTC. It codes for CASRLSGDNEQFF.

This clonotype was seen a few times. J is TRBJ2-3 and V is TRBV19; D is undetermined. Germline values: CDR1 LNHDA, CDR2 SQIVND (reference sequence). The CDR3 consists of 14 residues. Trimming cost V 1 base and J 2 bases, with 7 bases left between them. CDR3 coding DNA: TGTGCCAGTAGTATAGGCCTACCCACAGATACGCAGTATTTT. Translation gives CASSIGLPTDTQYF. Complete variable domain (other parts from reference TRBV19 and TRBJ2-3): DGGITQSPKYLFRKEGQNVTLSCEQNLNHDAMYWYRQDPGQGLRLIYYSQIVNDFQKGDIAEGYSVSREKKESFPLTVTSAQKNPTAFYLCASSIGLPTDTQYFGPGTRLTVL.

This clonotype was detected ten times or more. The chain has TRBV11-2 and TRBJ1-6; TRBD1 might be the D (5 bases). This CDR3 region has 17 residues. Germline CDR1 is SGHAT and CDR2 is FQNNGV. Deletions cut 0 bases from V and 10 bases from J, with 19 bases between. CDR3 in DNA: TGTGCCAGCAGCTTAGATTTTTCAAGGGGCTGGGTCTCACCCCTCCACTTT. Translating it yields CASSLDFSRGWVSPLHF.

This clonotype came up many times. The genes are TRBV21-1 and TRBJ2-4. TRBV21-1 is a pseudogene segment. The CDR3 contains 14 residues. CDR3 sequence reads: CASTGSLAKNIQYF. The CDR3 DNA follows: TGTGCCAGCACAGGTAGTCTAGCCAAAAACATTCAGTACTTC.

The rearrangement joins TRBV7-8 to TRBJ2-7; no clear D. Germline CDR1 and CDR2: SGHVS and FQNEAQ. This CDR3 has 15 residues. V lost 1 base to trimming and J lost 3 bases, with 13 bases between them. The CDR3 DNA follows: TGTGCCAGCAGCTTAGAAGGGATGAGGATCTACGAGCAGTACTTC. It is translated as CASSLEGMRIYEQYF. The full variable domain, in which reference TRBV7-8 and TRBJ2-7 provide the parts outside the CDR3, is GAGVSQSPRYKVAKRGQDVALRCDPISGHVSLFWYQQALGQGPEFLTYFQNEAQLDKSGLPSDRFFAERPEGSVSTLKIQRTQQEDSAVYLCASSLEGMRIYEQYFGPGTRLTVT.

This clonotype was observed at least ten times. The chain has TRBV29-1 and TRBJ2-1; 8 bases are shared with TRBD2. The germline V gene has CDR1 SQVTM and CDR2 ANQGSEA. The CDR3 contains 16 residues. J gave up 4 bases and V 3 bases, and 11 bases lay outside the gene matches. The CDR3 region is CSVDASTLAGYNEQFF. The CDR3 DNA sequence: TGCAGCGTTGACGCATCCACCCTAGCGGGTTACAATGAGCAGTTCTTC.

The chain joins TRBV7-9 to TRBJ1-6; possible D gene TRBD1, 6 bases. Trimming pared 5 bases from V and 14 bases from J, leaving 13 bases between. The CDR3 covers 12 residues. CDR1 and CDR2 from the germline V gene are SEHNR and FQNEAQ (reference sequence). The CDR3 nucleotides are TGTGCCAGCAGCGACAGGAGTTTCGCCCTCCACTTT. As protein: CASSDRSFALHF.

The gene calls are TRBV27 and TRBJ2-7; 12 nucleotides match TRBD2. The V gene end was trimmed by 6 bases and the J gene end by 5 bases; junction bases not matched to a gene: 8. Germline CDR1 reads MNHEY; CDR2 reads SMNVEV (reference sequence). There are 15 residues in the CDR3. The CDR3 nucleotides are TGTGCCAGCAGGCCCCGGACTAGCGGGATGAACGAGCAGTACTTC. It encodes CASRPRTSGMNEQYF.

The sample holds many counts of this clonotype. Compared with germline, one end of the junction differs, possibly owing to a read error. The chain combines TRBV2 with TRBJ2-5, with 14 bases aligning to TRBD2. Germline V gene lookup returns CDR1 SNHLY and CDR2 FYNNEI. The CDR3 consists of 16 residues. The CDR3 reads CASSEGTSGGGETQYF. CDR3 sequence (DNA): TGTGCCAGCAGCGAAGGGACTAGCGGGGGAGGAGAGACCCAGTACTTC.

This clonotype has a handful of counts. V and J are TRBV7-9 and TRBJ2-7; no reliable D call. The CDR3 runs 13 residues. The germline V gene has CDR1 SEHNR and CDR2 FQNEAQ (reference sequence). V lost 8 bases to trimming and J lost 6 bases, with 17 bases between them. The CDR3 region is CASAYLPGPEQYF. Written as DNA, the CDR3 is TGTGCCAGCGCCTATCTCCCGGGCCCCGAGCAGTACTTC.

In its sample, this clonotype was seen a few times. The chain uses TRBV27 and TRBJ2-7, with D hard to call. The V end was cut by 6 bases, the J end by 6 bases, with 15 bases between. From germline, CDR1 is MNHEY and CDR2 SMNVEV (reference sequence). CDR3 length: 13 amino acids. The chain's CDR3 is CASSHKETAEQYF. The CDR3 bases are TGTGCCAGCAGCCATAAGGAGACGGCCGAGCAGTACTTC.

The rearrangement joins TRBV6-5 to TRBJ2-1, with TRBD1 as a possible D gene (5 bases). This CDR3 has 15 residues. The germline V gene has CDR1 MNHEY and CDR2 SVGAGI. Trimming left V 0 bases short and J 7 bases short, with 13 bases between. The CDR3 is CASSYSEQGGNEQFF. For the CDR3, the DNA is TGTGCCAGCAGTTACTCTGAGCAGGGTGGGAATGAGCAGTTCTTC.

This clonotype has more than one count but fewer than ten. The chain combines TRBV7-2 with TRBJ2-4, with a possible D match to TRBD1 (8 bases). V lost 5 bases to trimming and J lost 0 bases, with 14 bases between them. Per the germline V gene, CDR1 is SGHTA and CDR2 is FQGNSA. CDR3 length: 16 residues. CDR3 sequence (DNA): TGTGCCAGCAGCGAGAACAGGGGGGGAGCCAAAAACATTCAGTACTTC. Translated: CASSENRGGAKNIQYF.

The sample holds a few counts of this clonotype. The chain combines TRBV10-3 with TRBJ1-4; 11 bases agree with TRBD1. This CDR3 region has 14 residues. V lost 5 bases and J lost 7; bases outside the gene matches: 3. The germline CDR1 and CDR2 sequences are ENHRY and SYGVKD. The CDR3 nucleotides read TGTGCCATCAGTACCGGGACAGGGGGTGAAAAACTGTTTTTT. Translation gives CAISTGTGGEKLFF.

The chain links TRBV19 to TRBJ2-2; D gene uncertain. The ends were cut back, 3 bases at V and 7 bases at J, with 12 bases in the middle. Germline CDR1 is LNHDA and CDR2 is SQIVND (reference sequence). The CDR3 has 14 residues. CDR3 sequence: CASSMVGSYGELFF. The CDR3 DNA reads TGTGCCAGTAGTATGGTGGGCAGTTACGGGGAGCTGTTTTTT.

This clonotype showed up many times. The genes are TRBV20-1 and TRBJ2-4; tentative D call: TRBD1 (6 bases). From germline, CDR1 is DFQATT and CDR2 SNEGSKA (reference sequence). The CDR3 sequence is 12 residues long. The CDR3 DNA reads as TGCAAACAGGGTGACCTCAAAAACATTCAGTACTTC. Amino acids: CKQGDLKNIQYF.

This clonotype was detected a few times. V usage is TRBV12-3 or TRBV12-4 and J usage is TRBJ2-7, with 7 bases lining up with TRBD2. Germline trimming cut 6 bases from V and 5 bases from J; bases unmatched to any gene: 10. The CDR3 loop spans 14 amino acids. For the CDR3, the DNA is TGTGCCAGCAGACCGGGGCGGGAGACCGACGAGCAGTACTTC. This codes for CASRPGRETDEQYF.

CDR3 DNA sequence: TGTGCCAGCAGCTCCCGGGACAGGGATGGCACAGATACGCAGTATTTT. Protein: CASSSRDRDGTDTQYF. This sequence joins TRBV9 and TRBJ2-3; 9 bases align to TRBD1. Germline V lookup: CDR1 SGDLS, CDR2 YYNGEE. V dropped 4 bases and J dropped 1; count of bases not matched to a gene: 7. This CDR3 is 16 amino acids long.

This clonotype was recorded at least ten times. The rearrangement uses TRBV28 and TRBJ2-7; 9 bases line up with TRBD1. This CDR3 has 16 residues. Germline CDR1 MDHEN, CDR2 SYDVKM. The V gene end was trimmed by 7 bases and the J gene end by 4 bases; junction bases not matched to a gene: 14. In DNA, the CDR3 is TGTGCCAGCACCTACCGGGACAGGGAAAGGGGATACGAGCAGTACTTC. Translation: CASTYRDRERGYEQYF.

V is TRBV18 and J is TRBJ2-7, with TRBD2 identical over 12 bases. With V trimmed by 6 bases and J by 0 bases, 9 bases remained unmatched. CDR3 length: 17 amino acids. Per germline, CDR1 KGHSH and CDR2 LQKENI. The CDR3 region is CASSALGLAGSSYEQYF. The CDR3 nucleotides read TGTGCCAGCTCGGCCCTAGGACTAGCGGGGAGCTCCTACGAGCAGTACTTC.

There are a few counts of this clonotype. The rearrangement joins TRBV7-9 to TRBJ2-7; 7 bases fit TRBD1. Germline assignment: CDR1 SEHNR and CDR2 FQNEAQ (reference sequence). V gave up 3 bases and J gave up 5 bases; unmatched junction bases: 7. CDR3 length equals 14 residues. CDR3 sequence (DNA): TGTGCCAGCAGCTTCCCAGGGGGAAGAGACGAGCAGTACTTC. It codes for CASSFPGGRDEQYF. Complete variable domain (other parts from reference TRBV7-9 and TRBJ2-7): DTGVSQNPRHKITKRGQNVTFRCDPISEHNRLYWYRQTLGQGPEFLTYFQNEAQLEKSRLLSDRFSAERPKGSFSTLEIQRTEQGDSAMYLCASSFPGGRDEQYFGPGTRLTVT.

This clonotype showed up many times. The rearrangement links TRBV29-1 to TRBJ2-4; 10 bases fit TRBD1. Germline CDR1 reads SQVTM; CDR2 reads ANQGSEA. This CDR3 region has 16 residues. V lost 4 bases, J lost 6 bases, and 12 bases stayed unmatched. The CDR3 DNA follows: TGCAGCGTTGTGGGGGGGACAGGGGCGGGGAGAAACATTCAGTACTTC. Translating it yields CSVVGGTGAGRNIQYF.

V and J are TRBV20-1 and TRBJ2-7; D remains ambiguous. Germline lookup yields CDR1 DFQATT and CDR2 SNEGSKA (reference sequence). V dropped 0 bases and J dropped 2 bases, with 14 bases sitting between them. The CDR3 is 15 residues long. The CDR3 coding sequence is TGCAGTGCTAGAGATCTGCCGGAACGGCCCTACGAGCAGTACTTC. This encodes CSARDLPERPYEQYF.

This clonotype appeared many times. The chain uses TRBV3-1 and TRBJ2-2; 7 nucleotides agree with TRBD1. The CDR3 contains 13 residues. After removal of 5 bases from V and 6 bases from J, the junction contained 3 bases not matched to a gene. The germline CDR1 and CDR2 sequences are LGHDT and YNNKEL (reference sequence). Here the CDR3 DNA reads TGTGCCAGCAGCTGGACAGGTCCCGGGGAGCTGTTTTTT. It is translated as CASSWTGPGELFF.

This clonotype was detected a few times. This sequence joins TRBV15 and TRBJ2-1; 7 bases map to TRBD2. From germline, CDR1 is LNHNV and CDR2 YYDKDF (reference sequence). This CDR3 is built from 17 residues. V lost 5 bases and J lost 9; bases outside the gene matches: 19. In DNA, the CDR3 is TGTGCCACCAGCGGCGACCGACAGCGGGATTTCATCGGTGAGCAGTTCTTC. It codes for CATSGDRQRDFIGEQFF.

There are a few counts of this clonotype. The chain employs TRBV7-9 and TRBJ2-1; the D gene is possibly TRBD2 (5 bases). This CDR3 contains 16 residues. In germline, CDR1 is SEHNR, CDR2 FQNEAQ (reference sequence). V lost 5 bases to trimming and J lost 0 bases, with 14 bases between them. The CDR3 DNA sequence: TGTGCCAGCAGCGCCCCCGGGGAGAGCTCCTACAATGAGCAGTTCTTC. Its translation: CASSAPGESSYNEQFF. Looking up the rest from reference TRBV7-9 and TRBJ2-1 gives the full variable domain: DTGVSQNPRHKITKRGQNVTFRCDPISEHNRLYWYRQTLGQGPEFLTYFQNEAQLEKSRLLSDRFSAERPKGSFSTLEIQRTEQGDSAMYLCASSAPGESSYNEQFFGPGTRLTVL.

This clonotype was observed many times. V gene TRBV20-1 combines with J gene TRBJ2-2; D not certain. Germline CDR1 DFQATT, CDR2 SNEGSKA (reference sequence). V was pared by 3 bases and J by 1 base, with 6 bases between. The CDR3 covers 13 residues. The CDR3 sequence is CSASGWNTGELFF. CDR3 DNA: TGCAGTGCTAGCGGGTGGAACACCGGGGAGCTGTTTTTT.

V and J are TRBV6-1 and TRBJ2-5, with D perhaps TRBD2 (5 bases). Per germline, CDR1 MNHNS and CDR2 SASEGT. Between the trimmed V and J ends, which lost 5 bases and 5 bases, there was a span of 12 bases. The CDR3 contains 13 residues. CDR3 sequence reads: CASSKTSVETQYF. In DNA form, the CDR3 reads TGTGCCAGCAGTAAAACTAGTGTCGAGACCCAGTACTTC.

This chain uses TRBV25-1 with TRBJ1-4; no clear D gene. Per the germline V gene, CDR1 is MGHDK and CDR2 is SYGVNS. V lost 4 bases and J 7 bases, leaving 10 bases between the germline ends. This CDR3 comprises 13 residues. For the CDR3, the DNA is TGTGCCAGCAGTGGGGCCTTGGGTGAAAAACTGTTTTTT. This encodes CASSGALGEKLFF. The variable domain in full, with the rest retrieved from reference TRBV25-1 and TRBJ1-4, is EADIYQTPRYLVIGTGKKITLECSQTMGHDKMYWYQQDPGMELHLIHYSYGVNSTEKGDLSSESTVSRIRTEHFPLTLESARPSHTSQYLCASSGALGEKLFFGSGTQLSVL.